The 14 T cell receptor beta chains below all came from one sample that was sequenced in a study of blood T cell repertoires in COVID-19. Repertoires were generated with immunoSEQ multiplex PCR, while TCRdb's copy carries only in-frame clones and drops some. The sample lists approximately 360,000 clones, less than 90% occurring once. Sequences were obtained from PBMCs or T cells enriched from blood (not recorded which). The receptors here all came from a woman in her 50s who had recovered from COVID-19.

The chain uses TRBV6-5 and TRBJ2-3, with D possibly TRBD2 on 6 matching bases. Germline-derived CDR1 and CDR2 are MNHEY and SVGAGI. The CDR3 consists of 15 residues. V lost 6 bases, J lost 1 base, and 14 bases lay in between. CDR3: CASSQAGSRTDTQYF. The CDR3, as DNA: TGTGCCAGCAGCCAGGCCGGGAGTCGCACAGATACGCAGTATTTT.

The CDR3 DNA follows: TGTGCCAGCAGAACGATTGGGACAGGGGAGTATTTT. Its protein is CASRTIGTGEYF. The rearrangement uses TRBV7-2 and TRBJ2-3, with 10 bases aligning to TRBD1. Germline CDR1 and CDR2: SGHTA and FQGNSA. V lost 6 bases and J lost 13; bases outside the gene matches: 7. This CDR3 comprises 12 residues.

The rearrangement links TRBV21-1 to TRBJ1-2; the DNA was not compared with TRBD1, the D call given in the table. TRBV21-1 is a known pseudogene. The length of the CDR3 is 13 residues. CDR3 nucleotide sequence: TGTGCCAGGCTTTGTAAAGGGGGCTGGGGCTACACCTTC. It is translated as CARLCKGGWGYTF.

This rearrangement joins TRBV7-3 to TRBJ2-2; D may be TRBD1 (6 bases). The V gene lost 1 base and the J gene lost 4 bases, with 10 bases spanning the gap. The CDR3 is 15 amino acids. Germline V gene sequence: CDR1 SGHTA, CDR2 FQGTGA. CDR3 sequence: CASSLRFRGTGELFF. The DNA for the CDR3 is TGTGCCAGCAGCTTAAGATTCAGGGGCACCGGGGAGCTGTTTTTT.

This clone was detected only once. V usage is TRBV7-8 and J usage is TRBJ1-1; 9 bases align to TRBD1. Germline lookup yields CDR1 SGHVS and CDR2 FQNEAQ. The ends lost 4 bases at V and 0 bases at J; junction bases unmatched: 3. This CDR3 contains 15 residues. CDR3: CASSSGTGLNTEAFF. CDR3 coding DNA: TGTGCCAGCAGCTCCGGGACAGGGTTGAACACTGAAGCTTTCTTT. The whole variable domain, remainder taken from reference TRBV7-8 and TRBJ1-1, is GAGVSQSPRYKVAKRGQDVALRCDPISGHVSLFWYQQALGQGPEFLTYFQNEAQLDKSGLPSDRFFAERPEGSVSTLKIQRTQQEDSAVYLCASSSGTGLNTEAFFGQGTRLTVV.

This CDR3 is CATSPARGRSGELFF. CDR3 in DNA: TGTGCCACCAGCCCGGCGAGGGGGCGTTCCGGGGAGCTGTTTTTT. This chain links TRBV15 with TRBJ2-2, with TRBD1 identical over 7 bases. With V trimmed by 5 bases and J by 6 bases, 9 bases remained unmatched. Per the germline V gene, CDR1 is LNHNV and CDR2 is YYDKDF (reference sequence). CDR3 length equals 15 residues.

V and J are TRBV5-5 and TRBJ2-7; D unclear. The CDR3 loop spans 14 amino acids. V shed 4 bases and J shed 2 bases, with 13 bases lying between them. Germline V gene sequence: CDR1 SGHKS, CDR2 YYEKEE (reference sequence). The CDR3 protein is CASSAALTAYEQYF. The CDR3 DNA sequence: TGTGCCAGCAGCGCGGCCCTGACGGCCTACGAGCAGTACTTC.

This clone was counted only a few times. CDR3 loop: CASSMVAGAEQYF. CDR3 nucleotides: TGTGCCAGCAGCATGGTAGCGGGGGCCGAGCAGTACTTC. The chain is built from TRBV7-2 and TRBJ2-7, with 9 bases identical to TRBD2. With V trimmed by 5 bases and J by 6 bases, 5 bases remained unmatched. Germline V gene data show CDR1 as SGHTA and CDR2 as FQGNSA. The CDR3 runs to 13 residues.

The chain carries TRBV7-8 and TRBJ1-2, with no clear D. This CDR3 has 12 residues. Between the trimmed V and J ends, which lost 4 bases and 6 bases, there was a span of 9 bases. Germline V lookup: CDR1 SGHVS, CDR2 FQNEAQ. CDR3 DNA: TGTGCCAGCAGCTCAATCCCGGATGGCTACACCTTC. As protein: CASSSIPDGYTF.

This chain links TRBV3-1 (or the pseudogene TRBV3-2) with TRBJ1-2, with D tentatively TRBD1 (5 bases). CDR1 is LGHDT and CDR2 is YNNKEL in the germline V gene (reference sequence). This CDR3 contains 17 residues. Trimming cost V 0 bases and J 5 bases, with 19 bases left between them. The CDR3 coding sequence is TGTGCCAGCAGCCAAGAGCCGGGACTCCTCCCGCGATATGGCTACACCTTC. It translates to CASSQEPGLLPRYGYTF.

This clone was seen just once. The V gene is TRBV21-1, the J gene TRBJ1-5; the table assigns TRBD1, which was not confirmed against the DNA. TRBV21-1 is reported as a pseudogene. The CDR3 extends over 16 amino acids. CDR3 coding DNA: TGTGCCAGCAGCAAACGGGCAGGGGGCGGTAGTTTTAATGGGCATTTT. It specifies CASSKRAGGGSFNGHF.

CDR3 protein: CASSAPWGGVYGNTIYF. The CDR3 DNA follows: TGTGCCAGCAGCGCCCCGTGGGGGGGTGTATACGGAAACACCATATATTTT. This sequence joins TRBV11-3 and TRBJ1-3; TRBD1 is a possible D gene (5 bases). V was cut by 5 bases and J by 4 bases, with 21 bases left in between. This CDR3 has 17 residues. Germline assignment: CDR1 SGHNT and CDR2 YENEEA. The whole variable domain, filled in from reference TRBV11-3 and TRBJ1-3, reads EAGVVQSPRYKIIEKKQPVAFWCNPISGHNTLYWYLQNLGQGPELLIRYENEEAVDDSQLPKDRFSAERLKGVDSTLKIQPAELGDSAVYLCASSAPWGGVYGNTIYFGEGSWLTVV.

This chain uses TRBV10-2 with TRBJ1-2; 8 bases map to TRBD1. Trimming took 10 bases from V and 4 from J; bases not matched to a gene: 8. The CDR3 spans 13 residues. CDR1 is WSHSY and CDR2 is SAAADI in the germline V gene. The CDR3 DNA follows: TGCGCCACGATCCAGGACAGGGCCTATGGCTACACCTTC. Translated, it gives CATIQDRAYGYTF.

Comment on this clone: The sample carries other DNA sequences with the same CDR3. The chain couples TRBV9 to TRBJ1-2, with 7 bases lining up with TRBD1. The germline V gene has CDR1 SGDLS and CDR2 YYNGEE. The CDR3 consists of 14 residues. Trimming cost V 0 bases and J 7 bases; bases outside gene matches: 6. CDR3 nucleotide sequence: TGTGCCAGCAGCGTAGGACAGGGAGTTGCTGGCTACACCTTC. Its protein is CASSVGQGVAGYTF.